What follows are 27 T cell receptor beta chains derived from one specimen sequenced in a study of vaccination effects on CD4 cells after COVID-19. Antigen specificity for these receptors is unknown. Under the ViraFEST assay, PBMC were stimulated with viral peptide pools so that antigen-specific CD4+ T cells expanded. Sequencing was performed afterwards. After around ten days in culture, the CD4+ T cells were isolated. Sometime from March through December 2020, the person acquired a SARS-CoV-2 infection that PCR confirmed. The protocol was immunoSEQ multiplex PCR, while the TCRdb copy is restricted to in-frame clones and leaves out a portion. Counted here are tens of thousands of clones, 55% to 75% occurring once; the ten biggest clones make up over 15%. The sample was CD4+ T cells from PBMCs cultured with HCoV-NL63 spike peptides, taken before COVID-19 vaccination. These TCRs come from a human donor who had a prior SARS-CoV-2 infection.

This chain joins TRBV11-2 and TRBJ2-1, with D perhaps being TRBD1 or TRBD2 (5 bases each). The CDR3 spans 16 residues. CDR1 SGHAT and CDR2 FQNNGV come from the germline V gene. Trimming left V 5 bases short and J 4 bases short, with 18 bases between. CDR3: CASSHLTGRVYNEQFF. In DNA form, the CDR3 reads TGTGCCAGCAGCCATCTAACGGGACGGGTTTACAATGAGCAGTTCTTC. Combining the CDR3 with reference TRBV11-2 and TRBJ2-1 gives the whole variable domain EAGVAQSPRYKIIEKRQSVAFWCNPISGHATLYWYQQILGQGPKLLIQFQNNGVVDDSQLPKDRFSAERLKGVDSTLKIQPAKLEDSAVYLCASSHLTGRVYNEQFFGPGTRLTVL.

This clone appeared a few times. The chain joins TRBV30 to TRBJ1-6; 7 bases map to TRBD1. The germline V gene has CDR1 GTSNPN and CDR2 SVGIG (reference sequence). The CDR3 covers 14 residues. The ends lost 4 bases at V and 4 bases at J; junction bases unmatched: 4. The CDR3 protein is CAWKMTGYNSPLHF. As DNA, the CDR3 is TGTGCCTGGAAGATGACAGGGTATAATTCACCCCTCCACTTT.

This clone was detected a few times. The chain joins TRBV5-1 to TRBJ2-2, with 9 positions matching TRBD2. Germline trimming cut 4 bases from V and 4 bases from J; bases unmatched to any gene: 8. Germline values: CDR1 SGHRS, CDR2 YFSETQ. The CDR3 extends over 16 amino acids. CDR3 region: CASSGGLAGPTGELFF. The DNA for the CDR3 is TGCGCCAGCAGCGGGGGCCTAGCGGGACCCACCGGGGAGCTGTTTTTT.

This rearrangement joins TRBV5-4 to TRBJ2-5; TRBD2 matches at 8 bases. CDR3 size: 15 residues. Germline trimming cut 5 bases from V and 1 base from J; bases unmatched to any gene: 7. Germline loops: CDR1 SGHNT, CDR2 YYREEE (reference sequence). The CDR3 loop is CASRTGGGRQETQYF. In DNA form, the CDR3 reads TGTGCCAGCAGGACCGGCGGGGGGCGCCAAGAGACCCAGTACTTC.

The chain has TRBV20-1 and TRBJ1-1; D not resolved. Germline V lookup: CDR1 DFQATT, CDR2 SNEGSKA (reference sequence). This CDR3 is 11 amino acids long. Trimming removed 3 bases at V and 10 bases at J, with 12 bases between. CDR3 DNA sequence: TGCAGTGCTAGTAATGTAGGAGGAGCTTTCTTT. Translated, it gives CSASNVGGAFF.

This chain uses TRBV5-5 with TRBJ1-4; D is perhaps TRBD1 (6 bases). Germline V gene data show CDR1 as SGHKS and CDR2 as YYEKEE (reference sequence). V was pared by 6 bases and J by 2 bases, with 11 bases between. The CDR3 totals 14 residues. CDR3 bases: TGTGCCAGCAACCCTACAGGGACTAATGAAAAACTGTTTTTT. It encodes CASNPTGTNEKLFF.

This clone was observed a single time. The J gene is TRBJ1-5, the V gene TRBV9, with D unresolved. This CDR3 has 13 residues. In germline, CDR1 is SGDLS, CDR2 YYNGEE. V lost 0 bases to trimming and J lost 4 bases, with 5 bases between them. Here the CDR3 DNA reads TGTGCCAGCAGCGTAGATGTGAATCAGCCCCAGCATTTT. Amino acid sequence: CASSVDVNQPQHF.

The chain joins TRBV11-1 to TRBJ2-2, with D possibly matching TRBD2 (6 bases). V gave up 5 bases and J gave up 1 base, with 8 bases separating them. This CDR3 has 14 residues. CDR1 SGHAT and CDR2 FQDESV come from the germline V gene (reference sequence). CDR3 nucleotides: TGTGCCAGCAGCCTTAGCGGGAACACCGGGGAGCTGTTTTTT. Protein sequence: CASSLSGNTGELFF.

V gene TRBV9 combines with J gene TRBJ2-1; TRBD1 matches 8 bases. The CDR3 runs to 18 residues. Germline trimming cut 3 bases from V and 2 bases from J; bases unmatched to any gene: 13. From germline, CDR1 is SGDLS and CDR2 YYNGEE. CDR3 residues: CASSGQGAGSGPYNEQFF. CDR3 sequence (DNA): TGTGCCAGCAGCGGGCAGGGGGCGGGTAGCGGTCCCTACAATGAGCAGTTCTTC.

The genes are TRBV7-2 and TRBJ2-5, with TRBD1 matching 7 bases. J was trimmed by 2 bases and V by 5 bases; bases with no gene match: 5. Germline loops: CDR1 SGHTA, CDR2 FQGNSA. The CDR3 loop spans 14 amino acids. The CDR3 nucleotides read TGTGCCAGCAGCCCCCCGGGACAGCAAGAGACCCAGTACTTC. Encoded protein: CASSPPGQQETQYF.

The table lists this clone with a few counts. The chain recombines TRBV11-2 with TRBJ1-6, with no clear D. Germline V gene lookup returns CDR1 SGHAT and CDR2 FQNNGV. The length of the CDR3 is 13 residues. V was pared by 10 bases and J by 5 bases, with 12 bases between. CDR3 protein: CATAERNNSPLHF. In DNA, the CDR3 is TGTGCCACCGCCGAGAGAAATAATTCACCCCTCCACTTT.

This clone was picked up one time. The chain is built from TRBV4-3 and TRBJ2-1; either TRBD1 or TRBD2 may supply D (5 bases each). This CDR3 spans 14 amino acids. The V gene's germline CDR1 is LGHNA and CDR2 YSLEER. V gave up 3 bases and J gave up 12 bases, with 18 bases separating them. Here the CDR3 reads CASSQDRNGTPQFF. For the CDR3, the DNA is TGCGCCAGCAGCCAGGATAGAAACGGGACGCCGCAGTTCTTC.

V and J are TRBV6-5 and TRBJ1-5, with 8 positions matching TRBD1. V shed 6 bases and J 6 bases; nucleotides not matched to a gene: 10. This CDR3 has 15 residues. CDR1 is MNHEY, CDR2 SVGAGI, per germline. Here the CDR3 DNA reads TGTGCCAGCAGACCCCGGACAGGGAGTCTTCAGCCCCAGCATTTT. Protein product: CASRPRTGSLQPQHF.

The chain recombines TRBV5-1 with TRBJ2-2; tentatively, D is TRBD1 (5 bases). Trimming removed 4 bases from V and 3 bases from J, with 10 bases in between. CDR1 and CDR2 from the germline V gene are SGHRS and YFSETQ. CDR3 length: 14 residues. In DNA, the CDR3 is TGCGCCAGCAGCGTACAGACAGACACCGGGGAGCTGTTTTTT. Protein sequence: CASSVQTDTGELFF.

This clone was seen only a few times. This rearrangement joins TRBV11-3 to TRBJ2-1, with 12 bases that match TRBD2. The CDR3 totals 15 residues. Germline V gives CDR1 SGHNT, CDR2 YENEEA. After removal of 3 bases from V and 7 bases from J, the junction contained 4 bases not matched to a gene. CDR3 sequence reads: CASSLALAGGNEQFF. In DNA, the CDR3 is TGTGCCAGCAGCTTGGCTCTAGCGGGAGGGAATGAGCAGTTCTTC.

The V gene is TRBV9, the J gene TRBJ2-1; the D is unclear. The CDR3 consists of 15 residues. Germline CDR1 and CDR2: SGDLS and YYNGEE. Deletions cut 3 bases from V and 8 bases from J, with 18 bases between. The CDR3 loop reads CASSESPHLGDEQFF. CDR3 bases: TGTGCCAGCAGCGAGTCACCTCACTTAGGCGATGAGCAGTTCTTC.

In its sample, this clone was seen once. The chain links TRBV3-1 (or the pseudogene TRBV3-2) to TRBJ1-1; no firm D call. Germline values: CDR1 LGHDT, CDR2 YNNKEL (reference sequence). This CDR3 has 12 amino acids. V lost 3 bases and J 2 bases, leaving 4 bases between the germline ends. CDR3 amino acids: CASSQANTEAFF. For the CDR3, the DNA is TGTGCCAGCAGCCAGGCAAACACTGAAGCTTTCTTT.

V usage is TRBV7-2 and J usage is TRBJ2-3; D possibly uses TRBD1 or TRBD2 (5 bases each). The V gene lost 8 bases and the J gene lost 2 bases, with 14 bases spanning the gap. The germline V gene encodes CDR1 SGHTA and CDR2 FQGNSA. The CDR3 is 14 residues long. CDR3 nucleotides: TGTGCCAGCGGTACTAGGGGCTTCACAGATACGCAGTATTTT. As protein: CASGTRGFTDTQYF.

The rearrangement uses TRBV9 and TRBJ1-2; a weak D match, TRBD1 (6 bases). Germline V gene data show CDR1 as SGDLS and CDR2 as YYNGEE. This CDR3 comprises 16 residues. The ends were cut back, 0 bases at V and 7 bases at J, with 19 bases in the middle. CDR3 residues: CASSVEGGGRARGYTF. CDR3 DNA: TGTGCCAGCAGCGTAGAGGGGGGGGGACGCGCGCGTGGCTACACCTTC.

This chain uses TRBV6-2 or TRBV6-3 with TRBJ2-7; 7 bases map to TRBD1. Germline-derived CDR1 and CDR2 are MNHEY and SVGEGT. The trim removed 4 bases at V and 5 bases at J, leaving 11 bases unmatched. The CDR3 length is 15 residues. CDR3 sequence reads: CASSLTGQIYHEQYF. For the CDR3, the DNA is TGTGCCAGCAGTTTAACGGGACAGATTTACCACGAGCAGTACTTC.

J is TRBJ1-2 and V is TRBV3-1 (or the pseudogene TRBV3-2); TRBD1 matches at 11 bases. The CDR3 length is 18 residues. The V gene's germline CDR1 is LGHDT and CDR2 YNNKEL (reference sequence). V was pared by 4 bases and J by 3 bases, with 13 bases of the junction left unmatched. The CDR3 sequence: CASSPQPGQGEGDYGYTF. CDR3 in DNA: TGTGCCAGCAGCCCGCAGCCGGGACAGGGGGAAGGGGACTATGGCTACACCTTC.

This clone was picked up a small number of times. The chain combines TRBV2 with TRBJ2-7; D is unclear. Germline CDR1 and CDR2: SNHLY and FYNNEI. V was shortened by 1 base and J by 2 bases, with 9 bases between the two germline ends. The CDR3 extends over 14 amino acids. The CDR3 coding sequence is TGTGCCAGCAGTGAAGGCGGAATCACCTACGAGCAGTACTTC. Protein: CASSEGGITYEQYF.

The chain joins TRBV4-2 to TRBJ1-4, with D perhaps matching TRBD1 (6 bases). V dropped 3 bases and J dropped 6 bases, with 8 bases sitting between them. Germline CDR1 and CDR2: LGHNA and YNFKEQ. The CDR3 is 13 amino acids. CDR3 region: CASSQGADEKLFF. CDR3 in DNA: TGTGCCAGCAGCCAGGGGGCTGATGAAAAACTGTTTTTT.

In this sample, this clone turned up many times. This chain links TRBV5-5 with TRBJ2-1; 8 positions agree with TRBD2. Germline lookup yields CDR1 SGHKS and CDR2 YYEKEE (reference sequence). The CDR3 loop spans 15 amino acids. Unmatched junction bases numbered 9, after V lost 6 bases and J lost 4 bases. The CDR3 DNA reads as TGTGCCAGCACCGGCGGGGGGACATCATACAATGAGCAGTTCTTC. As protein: CASTGGGTSYNEQFF.

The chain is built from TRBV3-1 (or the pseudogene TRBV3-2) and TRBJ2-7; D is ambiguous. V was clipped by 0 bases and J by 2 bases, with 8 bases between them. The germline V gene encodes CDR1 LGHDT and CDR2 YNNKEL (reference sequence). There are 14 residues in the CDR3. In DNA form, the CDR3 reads TGTGCCAGCAGCCAAGATTGGTTGACCTACGAGCAGTACTTC. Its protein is CASSQDWLTYEQYF.

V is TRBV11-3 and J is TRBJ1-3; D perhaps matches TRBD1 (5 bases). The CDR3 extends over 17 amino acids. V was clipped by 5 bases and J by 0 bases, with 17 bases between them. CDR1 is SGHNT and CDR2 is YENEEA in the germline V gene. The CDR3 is CASSLPTGALSGNTIYF. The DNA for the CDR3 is TGTGCCAGCAGCCTGCCCACCGGGGCACTCTCTGGAAACACCATATATTTT.

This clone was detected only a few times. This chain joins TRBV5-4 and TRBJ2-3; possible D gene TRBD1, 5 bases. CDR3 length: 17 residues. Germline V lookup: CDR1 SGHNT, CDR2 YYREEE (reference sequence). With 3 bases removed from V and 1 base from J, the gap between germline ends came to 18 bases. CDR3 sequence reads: CASSSPFRQGGTDTQYF. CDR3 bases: TGTGCCAGCAGCTCCCCTTTCCGGCAGGGTGGCACAGATACGCAGTATTTT. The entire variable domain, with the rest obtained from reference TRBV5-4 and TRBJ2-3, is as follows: ETGVTQSPTHLIKTRGQQVTLRCSSQSGHNTVSWYQQALGQGPQFIFQYYREEENGRGNFPPRFSGLQFPNYSSELNVNALELDDSALYLCASSSPFRQGGTDTQYFGPGTRLTVL.